These T cell receptor beta chains were read from a single sample in a study of a mutant IDH1 vaccine in newly diagnosed glioma. The protocol was immunoSEQ multiplex PCR, while the TCRdb copy is restricted to in-frame clones and leaves out a portion. The sample holds about 40,000 clones; roughly 84% are singletons and the top ten take 2% to 2.5%. These receptors' antigens are unknown. The sequences come from PBMCs, collected from a glioma patient whose treatment included an IDH1 peptide vaccine. The receptors were gathered from a man aged 35-49 years with glioma. The CDR3 runs from the conserved cysteine through the conserved F or W. Each record gives: V gene, CDR3 protein.

v_call: TRBV7-2; cdr3_aa: CASRWRQGAGGELFF
v_call: TRBV28; cdr3_aa: CASATVAWGAYEQYF
v_call: TRBV28; cdr3_aa: CASSGGILIGEKLFF
v_call: TRBV5-6; cdr3_aa: CASSLGRTYNEQFF
v_call: TRBV13; cdr3_aa: CASSFSGKSADTQYF
v_call: TRBV2; cdr3_aa: CASSGIGADTQYF
v_call: TRBV28; cdr3_aa: CACHRGGGANVLTF
v_call: TRBV29-1; cdr3_aa: CSVEDRTDTQYF
v_call: TRBV19; cdr3_aa: CASSMVALDEQYF
v_call: TRBV4-2; cdr3_aa: CASSQARLAGGNEQFF
v_call: TRBV6-6; cdr3_aa: CASSDRGGEQYF
v_call: TRBV4-1; cdr3_aa: CASSLFSARYNEQFF
v_call: TRBV4-2; cdr3_aa: CASSQVDRVNYGYTF
v_call: TRBV30; cdr3_aa: CAWTPQPDTQYF
v_call: TRBV5-6; cdr3_aa: CASSFRAGVKNIQYF
v_call: TRBV6-5; cdr3_aa: CAGGDSYNEQFF
v_call: TRBV25-1; cdr3_aa: CASTPHSGYEQYF
v_call: TRBV7-3; cdr3_aa: CASSQGASTDTQYF
v_call: TRBV19; cdr3_aa: CASRISDTQYF
v_call: TRBV5-4; cdr3_aa: CASSAGDYPSSYEQYF
v_call: TRBV27; cdr3_aa: CASSPTGLAGVDEQYF
v_call: TRBV25-1; cdr3_aa: CASSRSGINYEQYF
v_call: TRBV2; cdr3_aa: CASKVGGGDRAYGYTF
v_call: TRBV19; cdr3_aa: CASSTYPPTSTGLAFF
v_call: TRBV7-2; cdr3_aa: CASSSRAGRGKGYTF
v_call: TRBV5-6; cdr3_aa: CASSPSDSYEQYF
v_call: TRBV15; cdr3_aa: CATSRDSVLGGEDTEAFF
v_call: TRBV4-3; cdr3_aa: CASSQDVPLGREKLFF